This T cell receptor (beta chain) was sequenced in a study of cytomegalovirus exposure and HLA in healthy donors. The V segment lost 2 bases and the J segment 4 bases; nucleotides outside the gene matches: 8. Per germline, CDR1 SGHTA and CDR2 FQGTGA. CDR3 length: 16 residues. PCR used 60 Vbeta primers and 13 Jbeta primers. TCRdb's table, derived via immunoSEQ multiplex PCR, lists solely in-frame clones and lacks some. The sample lists about 190,000 clones; around 75% were seen once. Regarding this clone: Its antigen is undetermined.

Regarding the study as a whole: Later analysis found that TCR beta chains associated with HLA were more clonally expanded than other, equally common chains. A later analysis linked a missense DCLRE1C variant to TCR beta V- and J-gene trimming. Evidence from a later analysis indicated that most CMV-associated TCR beta chains looked HLA-restricted.

Source material: PBMCs. The clonotype was recovered from a woman between 25 and 40 years old in good health and CMV-seronegative. The chain recombines TRBV7-3 with TRBJ2-1; 7 bases are shared with TRBD2. CDR3 sequence reads: CASSLVRREKYNEQFF. The CDR3 DNA is TGTGCCAGCAGCTTAGTAAGGCGGGAGAAGTACAATGAGCAGTTCTTC.